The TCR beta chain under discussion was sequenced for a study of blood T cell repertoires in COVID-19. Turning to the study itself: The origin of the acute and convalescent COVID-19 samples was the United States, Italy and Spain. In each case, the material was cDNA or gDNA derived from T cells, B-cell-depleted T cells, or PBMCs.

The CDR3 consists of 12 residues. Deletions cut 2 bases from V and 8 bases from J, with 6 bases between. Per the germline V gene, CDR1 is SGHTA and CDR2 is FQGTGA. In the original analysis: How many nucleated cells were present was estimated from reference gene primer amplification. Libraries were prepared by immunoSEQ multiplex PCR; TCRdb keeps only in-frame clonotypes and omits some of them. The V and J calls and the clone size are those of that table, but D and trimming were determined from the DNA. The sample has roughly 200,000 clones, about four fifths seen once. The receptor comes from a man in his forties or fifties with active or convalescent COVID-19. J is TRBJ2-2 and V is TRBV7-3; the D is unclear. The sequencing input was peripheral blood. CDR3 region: CASSLARGELFF. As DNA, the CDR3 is TGTGCCAGCAGCTTAGCGAGAGGGGAGCTGTTTTTT.